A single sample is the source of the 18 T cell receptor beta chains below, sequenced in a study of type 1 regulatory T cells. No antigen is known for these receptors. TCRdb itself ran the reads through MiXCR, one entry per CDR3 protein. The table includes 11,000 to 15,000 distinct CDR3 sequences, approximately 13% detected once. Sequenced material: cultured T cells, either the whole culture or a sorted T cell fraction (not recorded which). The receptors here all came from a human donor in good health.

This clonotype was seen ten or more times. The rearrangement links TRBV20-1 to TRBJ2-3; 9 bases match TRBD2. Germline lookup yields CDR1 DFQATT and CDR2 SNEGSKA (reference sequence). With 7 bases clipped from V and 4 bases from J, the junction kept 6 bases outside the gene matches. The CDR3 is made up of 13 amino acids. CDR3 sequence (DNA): TGCAGTGAAGGCGGGAGGGGTGCAGATACGCAGTATTTT. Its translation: CSEGGRGADTQYF.

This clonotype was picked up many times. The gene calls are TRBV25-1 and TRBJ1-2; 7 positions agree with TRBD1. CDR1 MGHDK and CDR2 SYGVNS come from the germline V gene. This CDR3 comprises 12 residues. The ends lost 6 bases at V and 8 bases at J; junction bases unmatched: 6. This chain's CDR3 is CASSPTGLGYTF. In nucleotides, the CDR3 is TGTGCCAGCAGCCCGACAGGGCTGGGCTACACCTTC.

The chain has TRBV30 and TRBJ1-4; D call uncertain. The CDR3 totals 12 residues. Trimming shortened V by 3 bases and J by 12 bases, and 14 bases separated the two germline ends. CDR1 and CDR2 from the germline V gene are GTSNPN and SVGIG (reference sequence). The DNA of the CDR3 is TGTGCCTGGAGCCCCTCCTCAGGTGAACTGTTTTTT. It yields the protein CAWSPSSGELFF.

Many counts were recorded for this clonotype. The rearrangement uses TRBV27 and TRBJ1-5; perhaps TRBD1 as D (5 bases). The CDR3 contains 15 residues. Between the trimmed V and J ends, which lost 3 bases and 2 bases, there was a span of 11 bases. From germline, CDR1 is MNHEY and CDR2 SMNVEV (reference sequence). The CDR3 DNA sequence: TGTGCCAGCAGTTTCAGGCTAGGGGGCAATCAGCCCCAGCATTTT. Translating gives CASSFRLGGNQPQHF.

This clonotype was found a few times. In DNA, the CDR3 is TGCTCTGACCTGTCCCCGGGACGCTGGGGCAATGAGCAGTTCTTC. This translates into CSDLSPGRWGNEQFF. The rearrangement links TRBV20-1 to TRBJ2-1; D is perhaps TRBD1 or TRBD2 (5 bases each). CDR3 length: 15 residues. Germline V gene data show CDR1 as DFQATT and CDR2 as SNEGSKA (reference sequence).

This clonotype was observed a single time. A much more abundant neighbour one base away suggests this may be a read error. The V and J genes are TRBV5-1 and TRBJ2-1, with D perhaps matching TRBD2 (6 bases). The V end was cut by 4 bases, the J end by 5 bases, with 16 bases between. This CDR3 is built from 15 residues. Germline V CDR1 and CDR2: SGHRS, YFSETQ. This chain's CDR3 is CASSAGPAMNNEQFF. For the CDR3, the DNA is TGCGCCAGCAGCGCGGGACCCGCAATGAACAATGAGCAGTTCTTC. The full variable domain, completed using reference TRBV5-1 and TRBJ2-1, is KAGVTQTPRYLIKTRGQQVTLSCSPISGHRSVSWYQQTPGQGLQFLFEYFSETQRNKGNFPGRFSGRQFSNSRSEMNVSTLELGDSALYLCASSAGPAMNNEQFFGPGTRLTVL.

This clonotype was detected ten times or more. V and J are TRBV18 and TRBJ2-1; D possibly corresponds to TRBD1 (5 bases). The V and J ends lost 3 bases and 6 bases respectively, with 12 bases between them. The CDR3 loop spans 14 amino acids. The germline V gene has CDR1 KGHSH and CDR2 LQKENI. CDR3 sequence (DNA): TGTGCCAGCTCACCTCTAAGACAGAGCAATGAGCAGTTCTTC. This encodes CASSPLRQSNEQFF.

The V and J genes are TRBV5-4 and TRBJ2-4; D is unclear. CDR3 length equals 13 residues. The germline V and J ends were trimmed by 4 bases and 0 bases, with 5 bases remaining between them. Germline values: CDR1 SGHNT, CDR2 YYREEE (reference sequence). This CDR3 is CASSERAKNIQYF. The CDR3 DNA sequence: TGTGCCAGCAGCGAGAGAGCCAAAAACATTCAGTACTTC.

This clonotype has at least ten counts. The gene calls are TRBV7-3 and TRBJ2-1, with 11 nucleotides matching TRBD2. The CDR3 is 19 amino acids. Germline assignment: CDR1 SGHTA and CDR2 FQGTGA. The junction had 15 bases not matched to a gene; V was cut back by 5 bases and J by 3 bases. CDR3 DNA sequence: TGTGCCAGCAGCGACGATACTAGCGGGAGTTTATATCGCTACAATGAGCAGTTCTTC. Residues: CASSDDTSGSLYRYNEQFF. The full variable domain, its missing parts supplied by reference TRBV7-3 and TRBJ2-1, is GAGVSQTPSNKVTEKGKYVELRCDPISGHTALYWYRQSLGQGPEFLIYFQGTGAADDSGLPNDRFFAVRPEGSVSTLKIQRTERGDSAVYLCASSDDTSGSLYRYNEQFFGPGTRLTVL.

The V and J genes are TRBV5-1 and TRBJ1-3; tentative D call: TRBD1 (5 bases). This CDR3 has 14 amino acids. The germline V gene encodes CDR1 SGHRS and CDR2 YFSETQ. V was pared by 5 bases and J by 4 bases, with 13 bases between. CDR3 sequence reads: CASRMDTAGNTIYF. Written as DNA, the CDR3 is TGCGCCAGCAGGATGGACACCGCCGGAAACACCATATATTTT.

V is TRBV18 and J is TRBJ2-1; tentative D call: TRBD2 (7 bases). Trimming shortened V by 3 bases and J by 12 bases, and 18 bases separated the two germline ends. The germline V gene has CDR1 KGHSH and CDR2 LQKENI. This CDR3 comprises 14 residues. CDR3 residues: CASSPAGASYGQFF. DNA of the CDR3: TGTGCCAGCTCACCCGCGGGGGCTTCCTACGGGCAGTTCTTC.

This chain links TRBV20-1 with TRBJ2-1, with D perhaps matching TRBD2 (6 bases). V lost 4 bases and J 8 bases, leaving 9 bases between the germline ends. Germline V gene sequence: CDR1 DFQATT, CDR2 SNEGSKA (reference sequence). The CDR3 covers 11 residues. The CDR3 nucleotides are TGCAGTGCTATCACGGGAGATGAGCAGTTCTTC. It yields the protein CSAITGDEQFF.

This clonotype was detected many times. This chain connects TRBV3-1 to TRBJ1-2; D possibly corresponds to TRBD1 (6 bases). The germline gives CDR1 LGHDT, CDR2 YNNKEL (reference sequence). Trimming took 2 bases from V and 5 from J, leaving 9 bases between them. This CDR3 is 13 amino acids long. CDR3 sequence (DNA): TGTGCCAGCAGCCAACCGGGGGCTTATGGCTACACCTTC. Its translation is CASSQPGAYGYTF.

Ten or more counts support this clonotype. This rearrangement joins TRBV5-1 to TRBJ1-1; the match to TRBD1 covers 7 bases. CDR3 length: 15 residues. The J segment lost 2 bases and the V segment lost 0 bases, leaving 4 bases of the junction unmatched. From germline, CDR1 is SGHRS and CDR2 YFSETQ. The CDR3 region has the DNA TGCGCCAGCAGCTTGGTGGGACAGCCAAACACTGAAGCTTTCTTT. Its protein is CASSLVGQPNTEAFF.

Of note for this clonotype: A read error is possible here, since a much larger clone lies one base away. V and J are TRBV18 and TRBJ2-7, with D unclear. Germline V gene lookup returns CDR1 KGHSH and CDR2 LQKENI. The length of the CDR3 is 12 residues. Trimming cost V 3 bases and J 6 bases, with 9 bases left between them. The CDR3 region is CASSPSRCEQYF. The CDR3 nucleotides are TGTGCCAGCTCACCCTCCAGGTGCGAGCAGTACTTC.

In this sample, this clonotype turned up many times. The CDR3 region is CASSISLGGYNEQFF. DNA for the CDR3: TGTGCCAGTAGTATCTCCCTAGGTGGGTACAATGAGCAGTTCTTC. The genes are TRBV19 and TRBJ2-1; D ambiguous. The CDR3 spans 15 residues. Germline CDR1 LNHDA, CDR2 SQIVND (reference sequence). V was cut by 3 bases and J by 4 bases, with 13 bases left in between.

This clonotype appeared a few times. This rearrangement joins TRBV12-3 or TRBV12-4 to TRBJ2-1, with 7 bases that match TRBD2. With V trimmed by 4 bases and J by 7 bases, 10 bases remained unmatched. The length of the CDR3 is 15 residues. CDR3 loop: CASSSSGTTSNEQFF. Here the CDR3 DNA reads TGTGCCAGCAGTTCATCCGGGACTACGTCAAATGAGCAGTTCTTC.

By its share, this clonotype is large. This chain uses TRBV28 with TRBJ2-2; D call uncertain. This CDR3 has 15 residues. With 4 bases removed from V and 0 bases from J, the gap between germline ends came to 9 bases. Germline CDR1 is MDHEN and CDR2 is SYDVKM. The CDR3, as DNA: TGTGCCAGCAGTTCCTTCGGGTCGAACACCGGGGAGCTGTTTTTT. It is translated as CASSSFGSNTGELFF.